This TCR beta chain is drawn from a study of regulatory T cells in long-lasting Graves disease (dated by TCRdb to about 2021). Some background on the complete study: Newly diagnosed Graves' disease patients had taken antithyroid drugs for less than 3 months. TCR sequencing covered some 13 persistent and 20 or so newly diagnosed Graves' disease patients, 33 samples in total. Persistent Graves' disease patients were compared with newly diagnosed Graves' disease patients by peripheral blood TCR sequencing and RNA sequencing. The study was conducted in China and was registered as a clinical trial. On the study overall, not on this receptor specifically: Persistent patients shared more public clonotypes among themselves (more than 2,500) than newly diagnosed patients did (approximately 870). TRBV28, TRBJ1-2 and TRBJ2-5 were preferentially used in persistent disease, while TRBV20-1 and TRBJ2-1 were favored in newly diagnosed disease. Peripheral blood alone was examined, since thyroid tissue, which constituted the primary lesion, could not be accessed. Sequencing and analysis were limited to the TCR beta chain. Persistent Graves' disease patients showed lower TCR Shannon entropy and fewer highly expanded clones than newly diagnosed patients, suggesting clonal expansion. The authors acknowledged the small sample size as a limitation that may reduce accuracy.

From V the trimming removes 7 bases and from J it removes 3 bases, while the gene matches leave 5 bases of the junction unaccounted for. CDR1 and CDR2 were assigned from the germline V gene (reference sequence) as MNHEY and SMNVEV. The CDR3 sequence holds 14 residues, the cysteine and phenylalanine included. Only the CDR3 portion is preserved as DNA: 42 bases, with reading frame beginning at the first base. The library came from multiplex PCR. The instrument was an Illumina HiSeq 4000. CDR3 regions were amplified by Arm-PCR with iRepertoire HTBI primers to construct TCR beta libraries. Gel purification was performed on PCR products prior to sequencing. The source study handled its data this way. Gene usage analysis of CDR3 amino acid clonotypes relied on the roughly 67 TRBV and about 15 TRBJ segments identified across samples. COPE and FqMerger were used to merge the filtered high-quality paired reads into contigs. BLAST was used to align contigs to the IMGT TRBV, TRBD and TRBJ reference genes, and CDR3 was defined following IMGT. Any clonotype with a frequency above 0.1% was classified as a highly expanded clone. Repertoire diversity was measured by Shannon entropy, and V-J evenness by the Gini coefficient. Clonotypes shared by more than one individual were considered public. TCRdb took the public reads, trimmed them with fastp at Q25, ran MiXCR for clone calling and kept in-frame beta chains. Every distinct CDR3 protein forms one entry, paired with its most common genes and DNA. None of the V and J calls come from the authors' own analysis; TCRdb made them. For this sample there are 410,000 or so distinct CDR3 sequences; under 15% appear just once. The ten largest make up around 17% of the sample.

Reading the label with the study, this specimen's time point is: newly diagnosed GD, antithyroid drugs for less than 3 months. RNA was extracted from PBMCs in TRIzol for both TCR sequencing and RNA sequencing. The diagnosis of Graves' disease was made according to American Thyroid Association guidelines. Patients for the study were recruited at an endocrinology department in Xi'an, China. Each patient gave approximately 9 milliliters of peripheral blood, collected in an EDTA anticoagulant tube. Ficoll Paque Plus density gradient separation was used to isolate PBMCs, and no additional T cell sorting was done. An Agilent 2100 Bioanalyzer and agarose gel were used to assess RNA quality, and a NanoDrop 2000 was used to measure RNA concentration. This clonotype was detected ten times or more. Its binding antigen is unknown. One base away there is no much larger clone; base qualities are not given. A further study also used this sample, focusing on T cells in Graves' hyperthyroidism and ophthalmopathy. Drawing on the second study: A patient counted as having stable Graves' hyperthyroidism if no progression to ophthalmopathy occurred over 18 months of follow-up. Hyperthyroidism patients were newly diagnosed, with disease duration under 2 months, and aged 18 to 65 years. Patients with uncontrolled infections, other autoimmune diseases, pregnancy or lactation were excluded. Diagnoses were established on the basis of clinical symptoms, serum thyroxine and TRAb, thyroid ultrasound, and orbital computed tomography. A first-round RT-PCR of the TCR CDR3 used the HTBI primer set with the Qiagen OneStep RT-PCR kit. Most expanded thyroid clonotypes (frequency above 0.001) were also detected in blood, suggesting blood repertoires may reflect thyroid immune responses. A model built on a 13 V-J signature distinguished ophthalmopathy from stable hyperthyroidism, reaching 87.88% sensitivity and 81.08% specificity in cross-validation and 80%/75% in testing. During validation, the model predicted progression to ophthalmopathy a median of around 7 months ahead of onset, with almost 71% sensitivity and under 85% specificity. A discovery cohort of approximately 97 patients, approximately 44 with Graves' ophthalmopathy and 55 to 60 with stable Graves' hyperthyroidism, was used to find distinguishing TCR V-J signatures. Whether ophthalmopathy could be predicted prospectively was tested in an independent validation cohort made up of 18 to 20 hyperthyroidism patients plus 17 patients who later progressed to ophthalmopathy. For training and testing, the roughly 100 patients in the discovery cohort were randomly divided in a 7:3 ratio. In addition, the study compared T-cell repertoires in thyroid tissue and in blood from roughly six Graves' hyperthyroidism patients. Following sampling, methimazole starting at 30 mg daily was given to hyperthyroidism patients, and high-dose intravenous methylprednisolone was given to ophthalmopathy patients. Libraries were constructed in a second round of multiplex PCR, after which size selection and purification were carried out. Libraries were sequenced paired-end with 100 bp reads on an Illumina HiSeq2000. SOAPnuke was used to process the raw data, throwing out any read that contained adapters or uncalled bases, had a mean Phred below 15, or lacked an exact constant-primer or identifier match. High-quality paired reads were merged with COPE v1.2.5, and unique nucleotide sequences were defined as clonotypes. Clonotypes were aligned to IMGT TRBV, TRBD and TRBJ reference segments using MiTCR v1.1. The analysis included only V-J combinations with a frequency above 0.0001, which together covered roughly 99% of the repertoires. The TCS score was defined as the ratio of F50 (clonal expansion) to E x V (chaos), calculated using BLOSUM62-based TCRdist between CDR3 peptides within each V-J. Welch's t-statistics and random forest reduced around 550 V-J features to 10 to 15, which were used in a naive Bayes classifier (R e1071). No statistical method was used to fix the sample size in advance, and group allocation was not hidden from the investigators. TCR Vbeta CDR3 sequencing of 120 to 150 peripheral blood samples (over 40 ophthalmopathy, 75 or so hyperthyroidism and approximately 17 progressor patients) is reported in the paper.

The rearranged segments are TRBV27 and TRBJ2-1; TRBD2 lines up with 8 middle nucleotides. This receptor was obtained from a woman aged 25-40 years with Graves disease. Donor details come from another sample of the same person, matched by shared clones. The sequencing here drew on peripheral blood mononuclear cells (PBMCs), taken at new diagnosis, from a patient treated with antithyroid drugs. The CDR3 amino acid sequence is: CASNSGIYYNEQFF. In nucleotides, the sequence is TGTGCCAGCAATAGCGGGATTTACTACAATGAGCAGTTCTTC.